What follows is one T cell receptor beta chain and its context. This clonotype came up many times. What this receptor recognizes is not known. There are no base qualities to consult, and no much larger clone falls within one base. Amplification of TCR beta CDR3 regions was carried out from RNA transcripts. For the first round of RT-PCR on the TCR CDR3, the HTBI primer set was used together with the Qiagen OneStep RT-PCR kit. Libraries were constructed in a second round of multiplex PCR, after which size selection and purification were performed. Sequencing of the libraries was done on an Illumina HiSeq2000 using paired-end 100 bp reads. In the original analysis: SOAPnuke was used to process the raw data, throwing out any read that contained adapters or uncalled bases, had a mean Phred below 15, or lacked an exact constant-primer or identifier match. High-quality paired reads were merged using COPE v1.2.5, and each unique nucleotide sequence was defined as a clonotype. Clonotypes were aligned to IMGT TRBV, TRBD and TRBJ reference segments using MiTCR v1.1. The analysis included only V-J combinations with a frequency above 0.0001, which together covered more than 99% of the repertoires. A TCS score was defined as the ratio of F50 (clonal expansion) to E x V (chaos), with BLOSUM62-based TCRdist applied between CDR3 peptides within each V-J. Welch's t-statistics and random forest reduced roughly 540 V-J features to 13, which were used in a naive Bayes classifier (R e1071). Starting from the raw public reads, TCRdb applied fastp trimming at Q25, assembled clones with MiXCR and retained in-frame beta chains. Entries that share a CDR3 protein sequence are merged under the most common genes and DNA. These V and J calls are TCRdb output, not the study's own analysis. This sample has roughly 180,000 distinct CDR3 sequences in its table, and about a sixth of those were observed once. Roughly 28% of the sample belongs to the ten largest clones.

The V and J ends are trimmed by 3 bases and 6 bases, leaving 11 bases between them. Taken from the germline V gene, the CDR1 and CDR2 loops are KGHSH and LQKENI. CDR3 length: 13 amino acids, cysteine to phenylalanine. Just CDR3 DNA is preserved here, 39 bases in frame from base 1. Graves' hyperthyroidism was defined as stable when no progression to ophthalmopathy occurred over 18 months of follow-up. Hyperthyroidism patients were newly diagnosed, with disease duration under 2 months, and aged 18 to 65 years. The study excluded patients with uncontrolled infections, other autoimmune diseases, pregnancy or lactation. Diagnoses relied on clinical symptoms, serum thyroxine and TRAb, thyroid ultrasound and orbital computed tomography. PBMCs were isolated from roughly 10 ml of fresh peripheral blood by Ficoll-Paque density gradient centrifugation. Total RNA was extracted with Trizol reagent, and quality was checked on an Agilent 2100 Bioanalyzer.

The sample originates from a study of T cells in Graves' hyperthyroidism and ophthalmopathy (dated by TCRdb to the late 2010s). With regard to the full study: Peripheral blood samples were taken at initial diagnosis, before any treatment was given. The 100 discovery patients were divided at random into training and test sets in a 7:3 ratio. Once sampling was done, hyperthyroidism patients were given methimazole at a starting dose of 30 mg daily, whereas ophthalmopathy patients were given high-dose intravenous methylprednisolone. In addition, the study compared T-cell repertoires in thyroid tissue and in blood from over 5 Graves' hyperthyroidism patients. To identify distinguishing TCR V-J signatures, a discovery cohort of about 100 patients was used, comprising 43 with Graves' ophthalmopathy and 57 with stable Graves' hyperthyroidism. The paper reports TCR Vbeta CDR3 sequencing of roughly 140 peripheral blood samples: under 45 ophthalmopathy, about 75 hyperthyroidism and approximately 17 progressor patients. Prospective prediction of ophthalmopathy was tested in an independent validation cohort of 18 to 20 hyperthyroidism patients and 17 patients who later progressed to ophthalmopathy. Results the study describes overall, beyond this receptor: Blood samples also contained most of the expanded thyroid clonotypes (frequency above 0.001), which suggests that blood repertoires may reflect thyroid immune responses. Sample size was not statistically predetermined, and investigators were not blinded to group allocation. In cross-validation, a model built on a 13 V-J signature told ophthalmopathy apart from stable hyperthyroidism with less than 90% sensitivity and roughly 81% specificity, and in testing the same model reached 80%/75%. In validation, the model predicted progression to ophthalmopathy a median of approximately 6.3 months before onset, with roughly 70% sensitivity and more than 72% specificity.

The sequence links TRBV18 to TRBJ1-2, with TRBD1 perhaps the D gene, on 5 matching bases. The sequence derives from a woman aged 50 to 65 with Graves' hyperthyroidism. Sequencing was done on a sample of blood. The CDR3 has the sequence CASSPFGGNGYTF. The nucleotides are TGTGCCAGCTCACCTTTCGGGGGGAATGGCTACACCTTC.